The next 5 T cell receptor beta chains were all read from a single sample in a study of blood T cell repertoires in COVID-19. Clones were read by immunoSEQ multiplex PCR, and TCRdb kept only the in-frame ones, dropping some. Among 100,000 to 120,000 clones listed, less than 85% were seen once. Source material: peripheral blood. The source is an elderly woman with acute or convalescent COVID-19.

The rearrangement joins TRBV10-3 to TRBJ1-4; TRBD1 matches at 11 bases. Losses at the gene ends were 2 bases for V and 2 bases for J; bases not matched to a gene: 4. Germline V gene sequence: CDR1 ENHRY, CDR2 SYGVKD. This CDR3 spans 17 amino acids. In DNA, the CDR3 is TGTGCCATCAGTGAGGGACAGGGGGCTCTGACTAATGAAAAACTGTTTTTT. Protein: CAISEGQGALTNEKLFF.

The chain joins TRBV7-2 to TRBJ2-1; 7 bases map to TRBD1. The CDR3 is 15 residues long. V shed 5 bases, J shed 2 bases, and the junction held 6 bases outside the gene matches. Germline V gives CDR1 SGHTA, CDR2 FQGNSA. CDR3 residues: CASSRGQGAYNEQFF. CDR3 sequence (DNA): TGTGCCAGCAGCCGCGGCCAGGGGGCCTACAATGAGCAGTTCTTC.

J is TRBJ2-1 and V is TRBV13; D is possibly TRBD1 (6 bases). The CDR3 spans 17 residues. V was cut by 0 bases and J by 0 bases, with 12 bases left in between. Germline assignment: CDR1 PRHDT and CDR2 FYEKMQ (reference sequence). CDR3 amino acids: CASSLGGARVSYNEQFF. The CDR3 region has the DNA TGTGCCAGCAGCTTAGGGGGGGCTCGCGTCTCCTACAATGAGCAGTTCTTC.

A few counts support this clone. The chain has TRBV11-2 and TRBJ2-1; 8 positions agree with TRBD2. The CDR3 runs to 15 residues. Trimming took 2 bases from V and 8 from J; bases not matched to a gene: 8. From germline, CDR1 is SGHAT and CDR2 FQNNGV. This chain's CDR3 is CASSLNLGTRDEQFF. The CDR3 DNA reads as TGTGCCAGCAGCTTAAATTTAGGGACTAGGGATGAGCAGTTCTTC.

This chain uses TRBV9 with TRBJ2-5; a possible D gene is TRBD1 (5 bases). Germline CDR1 SGDLS, CDR2 YYNGEE. This CDR3 region has 15 residues. V lost 0 bases to trimming and J lost 5 bases, with 14 bases between them. The CDR3 is CASSVAAGAGETQYF. DNA for the CDR3: TGTGCCAGCAGCGTAGCAGCTGGGGCAGGGGAGACCCAGTACTTC. The whole variable domain, remainder taken from reference TRBV9 and TRBJ2-5, is DSGVTQTPKHLITATGQRVTLRCSPRSGDLSVYWYQQSLDQGLQFLIQYYNGEERAKGNILERFSAQQFPDLHSELNLSSLELGDSALYFCASSVAAGAGETQYFGPGTRLLVL.